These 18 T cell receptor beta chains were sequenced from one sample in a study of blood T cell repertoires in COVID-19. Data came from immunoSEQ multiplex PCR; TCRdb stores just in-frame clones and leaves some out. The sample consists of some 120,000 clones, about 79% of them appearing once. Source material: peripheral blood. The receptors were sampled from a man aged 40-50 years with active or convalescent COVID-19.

CDR3 sequence (DNA): TGTGCCAGCAGTGGACAGGGGGATCAGCCCCAGCATTTT. It translates to CASSGQGDQPQHF. The chain carries TRBV6-6 and TRBJ1-5; 10 bases agree with TRBD1. Losses at the gene ends were 5 bases for V and 5 bases for J; bases not matched to a gene: 0. CDR1 MNHNY and CDR2 SVGAGI come from the germline V gene (reference sequence). The length of the CDR3 is 13 residues.

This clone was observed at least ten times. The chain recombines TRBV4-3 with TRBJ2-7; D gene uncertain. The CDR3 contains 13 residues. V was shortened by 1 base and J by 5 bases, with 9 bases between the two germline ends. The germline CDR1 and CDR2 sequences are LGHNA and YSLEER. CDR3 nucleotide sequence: TGCGCCAGCAGCCAAGGCAGGAACAACGAGCAGTACTTC. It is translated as CASSQGRNNEQYF.

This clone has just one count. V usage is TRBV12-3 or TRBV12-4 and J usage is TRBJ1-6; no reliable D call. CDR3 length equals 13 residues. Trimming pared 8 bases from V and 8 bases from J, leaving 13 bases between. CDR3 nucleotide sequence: TGTGCCAGCGCTTACGGGGTTGATTCACCCCTCCACTTT. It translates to CASAYGVDSPLHF.

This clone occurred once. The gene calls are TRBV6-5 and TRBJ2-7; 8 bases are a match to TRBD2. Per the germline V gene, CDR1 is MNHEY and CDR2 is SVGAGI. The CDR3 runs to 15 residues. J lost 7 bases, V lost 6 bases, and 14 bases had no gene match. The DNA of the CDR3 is TGTGCCAGCAGCCCCGGGACTAGGTCTGTCTGGGAGCAGTACTTC. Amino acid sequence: CASSPGTRSVWEQYF.

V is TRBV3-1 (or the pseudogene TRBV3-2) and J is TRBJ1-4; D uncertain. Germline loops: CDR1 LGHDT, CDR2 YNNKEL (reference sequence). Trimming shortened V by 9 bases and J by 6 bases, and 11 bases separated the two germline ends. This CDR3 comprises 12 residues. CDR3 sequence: CASLKEDEKLFF. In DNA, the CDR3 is TGTGCCAGTCTTAAGGAGGATGAAAAACTGTTTTTT.

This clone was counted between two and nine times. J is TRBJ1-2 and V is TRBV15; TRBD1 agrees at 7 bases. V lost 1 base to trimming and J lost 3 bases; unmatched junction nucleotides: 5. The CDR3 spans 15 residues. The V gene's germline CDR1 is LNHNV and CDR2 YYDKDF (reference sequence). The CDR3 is CATSRGSTGDYGYTF. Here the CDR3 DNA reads TGTGCCACCAGCAGAGGTTCTACAGGGGACTATGGCTACACCTTC.

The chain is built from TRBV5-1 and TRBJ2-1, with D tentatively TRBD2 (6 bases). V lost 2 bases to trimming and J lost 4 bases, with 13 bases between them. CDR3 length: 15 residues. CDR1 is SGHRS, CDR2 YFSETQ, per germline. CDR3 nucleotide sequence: TGCGCCAGCAGCTTTGAGGGAGGCGCTTACAATGAGCAGTTCTTC. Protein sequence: CASSFEGGAYNEQFF.

The CDR3 coding sequence is TGTGCCAGCAGTTGGGCTTACGAGCAGTACTTC. Translated, it gives CASSWAYEQYF. The genes are TRBV28 and TRBJ2-7; D not certain. Germline CDR1 is MDHEN and CDR2 is SYDVKM. The CDR3 has 11 amino acids. The ends were cut back, 4 bases at V and 4 bases at J, with 5 bases in the middle.

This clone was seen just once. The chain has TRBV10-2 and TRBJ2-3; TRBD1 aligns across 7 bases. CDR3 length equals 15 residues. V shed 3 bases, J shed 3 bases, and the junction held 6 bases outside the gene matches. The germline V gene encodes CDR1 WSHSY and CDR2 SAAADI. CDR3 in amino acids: CASSDLGQITDTQYF. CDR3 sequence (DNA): TGCGCCAGCAGTGATCTGGGACAGATAACAGATACGCAGTATTTT.

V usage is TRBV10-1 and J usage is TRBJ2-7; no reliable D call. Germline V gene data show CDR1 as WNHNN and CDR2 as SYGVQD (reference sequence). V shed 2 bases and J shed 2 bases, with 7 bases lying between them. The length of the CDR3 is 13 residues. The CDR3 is CASSEDSPYEQYF. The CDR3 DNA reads TGCGCCAGCAGTGAGGACTCGCCCTACGAGCAGTACTTC.

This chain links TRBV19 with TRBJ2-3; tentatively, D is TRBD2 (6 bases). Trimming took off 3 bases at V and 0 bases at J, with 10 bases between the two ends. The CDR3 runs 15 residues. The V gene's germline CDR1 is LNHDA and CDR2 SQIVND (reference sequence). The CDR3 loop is CASSIQGTSTDTQYF. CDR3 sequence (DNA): TGTGCCAGTAGTATCCAAGGGACTAGCACAGATACGCAGTATTTT.

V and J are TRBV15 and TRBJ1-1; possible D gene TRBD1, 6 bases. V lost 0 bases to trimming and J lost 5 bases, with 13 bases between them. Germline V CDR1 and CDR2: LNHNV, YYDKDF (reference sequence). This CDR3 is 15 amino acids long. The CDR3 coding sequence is TGTGCCACCAGCAGAGATCGGGGGGCAGGAACTGAAGCTTTCTTT. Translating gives CATSRDRGAGTEAFF.

CDR3 amino acids: CASSAGQGVEQFF. In nucleotides, the CDR3 is TGTGCCAGCAGTGCTGGACAGGGAGTCGAGCAGTTCTTC. The rearrangement uses TRBV2 and TRBJ2-1; 8 nucleotides match TRBD1. V was pared by 4 bases and J by 10 bases, with 6 bases of the junction left unmatched. CDR1 and CDR2 (germline): SNHLY, FYNNEI. CDR3 length: 13 amino acids.

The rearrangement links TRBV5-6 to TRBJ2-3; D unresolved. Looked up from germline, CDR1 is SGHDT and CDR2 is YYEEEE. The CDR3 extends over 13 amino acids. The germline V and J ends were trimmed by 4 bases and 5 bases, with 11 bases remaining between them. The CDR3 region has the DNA TGTGCCAGCAGCCCGGTACTATTAGATACGCAGTATTTT. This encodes CASSPVLLDTQYF.

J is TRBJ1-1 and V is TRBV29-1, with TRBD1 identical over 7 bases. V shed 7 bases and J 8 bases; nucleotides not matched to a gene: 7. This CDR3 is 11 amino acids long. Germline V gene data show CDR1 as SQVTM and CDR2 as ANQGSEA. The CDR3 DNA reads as TGCAGCGGACAGGGCGAGGTCGAAGCTTTCTTT. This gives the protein CSGQGEVEAFF.

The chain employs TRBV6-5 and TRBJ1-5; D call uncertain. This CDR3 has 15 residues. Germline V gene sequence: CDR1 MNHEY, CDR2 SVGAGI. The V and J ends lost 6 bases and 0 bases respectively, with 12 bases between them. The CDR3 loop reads CASRVGTASNQPQHF. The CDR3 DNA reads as TGTGCCAGCAGGGTTGGCACAGCTAGCAATCAGCCCCAGCATTTT.

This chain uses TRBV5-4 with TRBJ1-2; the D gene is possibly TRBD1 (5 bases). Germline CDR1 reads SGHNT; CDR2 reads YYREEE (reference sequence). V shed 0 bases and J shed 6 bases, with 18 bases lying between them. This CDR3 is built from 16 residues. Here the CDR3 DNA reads TGTGCCAGCAGCTTGGCCGTAGGCACAATAGGGGATGGCTACACCTTC. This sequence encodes CASSLAVGTIGDGYTF.

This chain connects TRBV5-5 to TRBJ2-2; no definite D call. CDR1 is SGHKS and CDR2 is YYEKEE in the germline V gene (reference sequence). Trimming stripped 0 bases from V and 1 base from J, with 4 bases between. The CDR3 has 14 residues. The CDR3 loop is CASSLGLNTGELFF. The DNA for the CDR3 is TGTGCCAGCAGCTTGGGGCTGAACACCGGGGAGCTGTTTTTT. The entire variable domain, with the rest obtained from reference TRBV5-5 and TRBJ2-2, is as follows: DAGVTQSPTHLIKTRGQQVTLRCSPISGHKSVSWYQQVLGQGPQFIFQYYEKEERGRGNFPDRFSARQFPNYSSELNVNALLLGDSALYLCASSLGLNTGELFFGEGSRLTVL.